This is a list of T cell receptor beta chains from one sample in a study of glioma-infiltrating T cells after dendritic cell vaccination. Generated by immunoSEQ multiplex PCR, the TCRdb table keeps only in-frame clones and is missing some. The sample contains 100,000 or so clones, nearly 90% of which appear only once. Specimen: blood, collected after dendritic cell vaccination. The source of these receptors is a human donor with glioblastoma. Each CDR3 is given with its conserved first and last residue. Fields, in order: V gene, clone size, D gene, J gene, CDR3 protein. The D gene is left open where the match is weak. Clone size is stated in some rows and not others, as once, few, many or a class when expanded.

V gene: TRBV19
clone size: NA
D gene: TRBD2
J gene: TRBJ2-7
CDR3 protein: CASSISTSGYEQYF

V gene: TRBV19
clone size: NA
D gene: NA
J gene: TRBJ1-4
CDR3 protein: CASSPMGATNEKLFF

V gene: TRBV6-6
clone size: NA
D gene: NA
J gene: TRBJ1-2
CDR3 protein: CASRERALWGYTF

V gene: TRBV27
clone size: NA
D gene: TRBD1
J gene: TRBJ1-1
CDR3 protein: CASSLSGTGGSVVTEAFF

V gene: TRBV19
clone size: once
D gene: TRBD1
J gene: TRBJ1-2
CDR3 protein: CASSIDSTGDGYTF

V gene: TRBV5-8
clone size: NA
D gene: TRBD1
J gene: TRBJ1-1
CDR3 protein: CASSWVLGQGNTEAFF

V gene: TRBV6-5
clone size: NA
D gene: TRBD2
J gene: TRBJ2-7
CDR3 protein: CASSFPLGGGSYEQYF

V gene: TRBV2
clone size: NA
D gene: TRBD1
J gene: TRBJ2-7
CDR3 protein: CASSLGQGPYEQYF

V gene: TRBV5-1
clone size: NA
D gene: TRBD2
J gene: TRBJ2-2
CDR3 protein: CASSYRTSGGAGTGELFF

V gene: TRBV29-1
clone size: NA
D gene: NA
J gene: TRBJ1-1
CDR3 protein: CSVENQGRDTEAFF

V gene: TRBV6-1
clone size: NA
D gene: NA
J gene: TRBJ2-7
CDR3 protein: CAIRGQFEQYF

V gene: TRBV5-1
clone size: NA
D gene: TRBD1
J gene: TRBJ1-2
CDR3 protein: CASSLGDRVFYGYTF

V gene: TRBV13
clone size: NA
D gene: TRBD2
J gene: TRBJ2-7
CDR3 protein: CASSPRTSGSMYF

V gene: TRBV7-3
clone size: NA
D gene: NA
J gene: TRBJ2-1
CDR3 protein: CASSLWGGMTVGNEQFF

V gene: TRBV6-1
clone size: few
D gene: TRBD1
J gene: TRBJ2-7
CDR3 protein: CASKLGTGSSYEQYF

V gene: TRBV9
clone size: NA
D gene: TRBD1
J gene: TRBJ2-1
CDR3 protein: CASSMGQLGEQFF

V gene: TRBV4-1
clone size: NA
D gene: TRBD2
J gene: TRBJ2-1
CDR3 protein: CASSRGLADSYNEQFF

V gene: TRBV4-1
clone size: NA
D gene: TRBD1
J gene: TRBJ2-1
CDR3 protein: CASNPGQGSMNEQFF

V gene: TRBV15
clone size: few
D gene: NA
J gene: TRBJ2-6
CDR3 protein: CATSSWTLSGANVLTF

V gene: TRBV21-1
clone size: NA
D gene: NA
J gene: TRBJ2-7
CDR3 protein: CASSVQTSGRDGSYEQYF

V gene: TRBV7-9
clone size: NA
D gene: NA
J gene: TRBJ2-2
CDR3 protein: CASRGATTGELFF

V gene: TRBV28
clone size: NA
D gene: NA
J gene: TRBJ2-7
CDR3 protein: CASSLLVVGGLVEQYF

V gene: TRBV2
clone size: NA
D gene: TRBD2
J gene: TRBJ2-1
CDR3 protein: CASSERSGAYNEQFF

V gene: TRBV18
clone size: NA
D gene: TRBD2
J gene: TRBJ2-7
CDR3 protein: CASSQASGGPYEQYF

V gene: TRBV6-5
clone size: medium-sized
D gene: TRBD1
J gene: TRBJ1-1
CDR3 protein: CASRGQVGRAFF

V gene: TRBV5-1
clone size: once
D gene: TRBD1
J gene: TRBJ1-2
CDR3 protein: CASSPGDSYGYTF

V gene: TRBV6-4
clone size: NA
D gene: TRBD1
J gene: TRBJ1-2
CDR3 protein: CASSDTGQPPYGYTF

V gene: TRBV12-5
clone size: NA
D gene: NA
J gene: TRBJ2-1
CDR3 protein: CASGLLNEQFF

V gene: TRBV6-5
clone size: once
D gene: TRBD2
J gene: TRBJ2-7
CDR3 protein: CASSYSGLAGSYEQYF

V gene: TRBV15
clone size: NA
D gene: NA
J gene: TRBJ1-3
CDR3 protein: CATSTGQRRSGNTIYF

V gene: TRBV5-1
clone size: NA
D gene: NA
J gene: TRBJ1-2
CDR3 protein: CASSLARTERGPNYGYTF

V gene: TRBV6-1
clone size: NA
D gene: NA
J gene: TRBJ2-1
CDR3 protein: CASSADGGSGAYNEQFF

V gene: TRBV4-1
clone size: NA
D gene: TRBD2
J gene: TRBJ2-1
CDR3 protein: CASSNTGGLAGPNEQFF

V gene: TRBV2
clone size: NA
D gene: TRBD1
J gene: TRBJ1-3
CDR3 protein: CASSEGYRGDGNTIYF

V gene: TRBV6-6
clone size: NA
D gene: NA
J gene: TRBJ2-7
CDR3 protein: CASSAAGGRTRTEQYF

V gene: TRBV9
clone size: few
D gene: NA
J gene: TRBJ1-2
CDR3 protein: CASSVPSGGYTF

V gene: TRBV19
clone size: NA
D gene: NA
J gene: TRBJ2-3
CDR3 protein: CATGQTRRDTQYF

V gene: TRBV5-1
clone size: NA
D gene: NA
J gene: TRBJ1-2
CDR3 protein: CASSLPGVYGYTF

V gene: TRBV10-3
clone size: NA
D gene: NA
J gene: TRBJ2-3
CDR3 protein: CAISEREPDTQYF

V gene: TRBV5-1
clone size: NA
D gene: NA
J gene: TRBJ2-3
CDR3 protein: CASSLERSLTDTQYF

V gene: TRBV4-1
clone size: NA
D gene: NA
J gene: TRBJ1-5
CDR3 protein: CASSQDGEYQPQHF

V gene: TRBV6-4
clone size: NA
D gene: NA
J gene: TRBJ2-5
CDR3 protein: CASSVFHASRETQYF

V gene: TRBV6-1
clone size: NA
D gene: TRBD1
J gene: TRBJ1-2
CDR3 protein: CASSEAGGQGSYGYTF

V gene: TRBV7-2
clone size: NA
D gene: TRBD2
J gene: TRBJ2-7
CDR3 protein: CASSPVGTSGYEQYF